This TCR beta chain appears in the sequencing data of a study of control samples from healthy donors and cancer patients. Data came from immunoSEQ multiplex PCR; TCRdb stores just in-frame clones and leaves some out. The data contain 52,000 or so clones, about 95% of them singletons. The CDR3 has 15 residues. Germline lookup yields CDR1 LGHNA and CDR2 YSLEER. V gave up 2 bases and J gave up 1 base, with 12 bases separating them. V and J are TRBV4-3 and TRBJ2-7, with TRBD1 as a possible D gene (6 bases). This TCR derives from a young man in good health. Sequenced: blood. Here the CDR3 reads CASSQSPGASYEQYF. CDR3 in DNA: TGCGCCAGCAGCCAATCGCCAGGGGCGTCCTACGAGCAGTACTTC.